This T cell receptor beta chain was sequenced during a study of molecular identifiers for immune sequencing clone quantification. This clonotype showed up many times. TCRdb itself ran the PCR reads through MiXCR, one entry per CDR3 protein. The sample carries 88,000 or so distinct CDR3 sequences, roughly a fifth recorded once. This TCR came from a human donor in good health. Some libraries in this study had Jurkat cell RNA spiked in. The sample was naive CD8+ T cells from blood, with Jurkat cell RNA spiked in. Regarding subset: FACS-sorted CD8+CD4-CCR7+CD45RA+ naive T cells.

The CDR3 region has the DNA TGTGCCAGCAGCTTAGCAACACAGGGGGGCAGCACAGATACGCAGTATTTT. This translates into CASSLATQGGSTDTQYF. The chain is built from TRBV7-9 and TRBJ2-3; 8 positions agree with TRBD1. V shed 0 bases, J shed 0 bases, and the junction held 5 bases outside the gene matches. The CDR3 is made up of 17 amino acids. Germline CDR1 and CDR2: SEHNR and FQNEAQ (reference sequence).